The rows below give T cell receptor beta chains drawn from one sample of a study of tumor and adjacent non-tumor tissue in lung cancer. TCRdb redid the calling of the multiplex PCR reads with MiXCR, one entry per CDR3 protein. This table has roughly 120,000 distinct CDR3 sequences, 50% to 70% appearing once. Material: distant non-tumor lung tissue. These receptor sequences come from a man aged 55 to 70 with non-small cell lung cancer. CDR3s include the opening cysteine and the closing phenylalanine or tryptophan. Expanded clones are given a class, and other clones once, few, many or no size at all.

v_gene,len,abundance,j_gene,CDR3aa
TRBV15,15,NA,TRBJ2-1,CATRTYGTAYNEQFF
TRBV12-3/TRBV12-4,16,many,TRBJ1-2,CASTQDRGPANYGYTF
TRBV4-1,17,NA,NA,CASSHPSTRISCNEQYF
TRBV4-1,15,NA,TRBJ2-4,CTSSQERGGCDIQYF
TRBV6-1,14,NA,TRBJ2-1,CASHAQDPITEQFF
TRBV7-9,15,NA,TRBJ2-5,CASSFGLAGQEAQYF
TRBV6-1,16,NA,TRBJ2-2,CASSEAGGRNTGELFF
TRBV7-9,15,NA,TRBJ1-1,CTSNGEKQGNTEAFF
TRBV4-1,17,many,TRBJ2-1,CASSHPSTRISGNEQFF
TRBV7-9,13,few,TRBJ2-5,CASSLAGGETQYF
TRBV10-2,12,many,TRBJ2-3,CASREPTDAQYF
TRBV4-1,15,NA,TRBJ1-5,CASSQDLGGNRPQHF
TRBV20-1,14,few,TRBJ1-1,CSARDNRGRAEAFF
TRBV6-2/TRBV6-3,17,NA,TRBJ2-1,CASSPGTGWGVNNEEFF
TRBV11-2,12,NA,TRBJ2-1,CARCSPGLARFF
TRBV7-8,16,many,TRBJ2-4,CASSSGTGGVKNIQYF
TRBV24-1,15,NA,TRBJ2-5,CATSDRGLGGKTRYF
TRBV18,13,NA,TRBJ1-1,CASSPPTLGPNFF
TRBV5-1,13,many,TRBJ2-7,CASSLHGDYEQYF
TRBV6-2/TRBV6-3,12,many,TRBJ2-1,CASSFTNNEQFF
TRBV29-1,15,many,TRBJ1-1,CSVSQDGHPNTEAFF
TRBV11-1,17,NA,TRBJ2-7,CASSPGLAWGLSYDQYF
TRBV4-3,14,NA,TRBJ1-2,CTSTQDPPVKGYTF
TRBV5-1,13,NA,TRBJ2-1,CASSEASRNEQFF
TRBV6-1,16,many,TRBJ2-1,CASSGKSGSSYNEQFF
TRBV20-1,16,NA,TRBJ1-2,CSDRERGRGPVYGYTF
TRBV6-2/TRBV6-3,14,many,TRBJ1-6,CASTPVLRNSPLHF
TRBV6-1,18,NA,TRBJ1-6,CARSEAAGGARVRSPLPF
TRBV25-1,15,NA,TRBJ1-2,CASSDLTGAAHGYTF
TRBV6-2/TRBV6-3,19,NA,TRBJ1-2,CAGSYPIRPGRPAWYGYTF
TRBV11-3,14,NA,TRBJ2-6,CGSQQGSGANVLTF
TRBV11-3,15,NA,TRBJ2-2,CASSPGLATAGELFF
TRBV4-1,15,NA,TRBJ1-3,CTSSQSSEIGNTIYF
TRBV6-1,14,NA,TRBJ2-1,CASSVHWAYNEQFF
TRBV29-1,12,NA,TRBJ1-1,CGVDTGNTEAFF
TRBV4-3,18,many,TRBJ2-3,CASSQGFGGLYRTDTQYF
TRBV4-2,18,many,TRBJ2-3,CASSQVRALAGGADTQYF
TRBV11-2,16,once,TRBJ2-3,CASSTAGQGVANTQYF
TRBV6-1,14,NA,TRBJ1-2,CASRVQGGGYGYTF
TRBV9,15,NA,TRBJ2-5,CASSVGSGSSETQYF
TRBV6-5,18,NA,TRBJ2-3,CASSSGFGLGTSIDTQYF
TRBV6-1,13,few,TRBJ2-1,CVSNLAGLDEEFF
TRBV6-2/TRBV6-3,15,NA,TRBJ1-2,CASSYSNGGLYGYTF
TRBV6-1,17,NA,TRBJ1-2,CASSELGTATTRCGHTF
TRBV6-5,14,NA,TRBJ1-2,CASSYQGGKYGYKF
TRBV11-3,16,NA,TRBJ2-1,CASCLTLAGVTSELFF
TRBV20-1,16,few,TRBJ2-1,CSTRLTPGQGANEQFF
TRBV6-5,15,many,TRBJ2-7,CASSPPGRTPYEQYF
TRBV29-1,14,NA,TRBJ2-2,CSVRTSGDTGELLF
TRBV12-3/TRBV12-4,15,NA,TRBJ2-1,CASTPADFLWYEQFF
TRBV6-5,17,once,TRBJ2-5,CAISYSQAGGSQETQYF
TRBV6-1,16,many,TRBJ1-6,CASSEPSTGGTSPLHF
TRBV7-8,15,once,TRBJ2-3,CASSLGGTGIDTQYF
TRBV4-3,17,NA,TRBJ1-5,CASIQTVWPVGNQPQHF
TRBV5-4,13,many,TRBJ2-5,CASSFRGTGTQYF